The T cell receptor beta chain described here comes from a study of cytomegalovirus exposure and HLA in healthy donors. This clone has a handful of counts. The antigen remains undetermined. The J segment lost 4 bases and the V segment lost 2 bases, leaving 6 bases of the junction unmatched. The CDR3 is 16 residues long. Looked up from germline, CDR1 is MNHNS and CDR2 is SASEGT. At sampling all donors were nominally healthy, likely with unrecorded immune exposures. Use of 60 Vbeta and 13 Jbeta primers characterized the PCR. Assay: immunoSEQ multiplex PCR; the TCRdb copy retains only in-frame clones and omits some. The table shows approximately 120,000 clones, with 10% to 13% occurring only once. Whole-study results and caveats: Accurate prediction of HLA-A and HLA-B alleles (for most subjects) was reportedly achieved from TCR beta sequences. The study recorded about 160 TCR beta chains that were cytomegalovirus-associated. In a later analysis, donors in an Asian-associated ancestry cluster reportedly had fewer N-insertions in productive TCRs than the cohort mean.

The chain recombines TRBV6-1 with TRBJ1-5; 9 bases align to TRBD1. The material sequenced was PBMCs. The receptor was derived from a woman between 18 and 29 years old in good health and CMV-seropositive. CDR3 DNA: TGTGCCAGCAGTGAACCTATGACAGGGGGTAATCAGCCCCAGCATTTT. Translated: CASSEPMTGGNQPQHF.